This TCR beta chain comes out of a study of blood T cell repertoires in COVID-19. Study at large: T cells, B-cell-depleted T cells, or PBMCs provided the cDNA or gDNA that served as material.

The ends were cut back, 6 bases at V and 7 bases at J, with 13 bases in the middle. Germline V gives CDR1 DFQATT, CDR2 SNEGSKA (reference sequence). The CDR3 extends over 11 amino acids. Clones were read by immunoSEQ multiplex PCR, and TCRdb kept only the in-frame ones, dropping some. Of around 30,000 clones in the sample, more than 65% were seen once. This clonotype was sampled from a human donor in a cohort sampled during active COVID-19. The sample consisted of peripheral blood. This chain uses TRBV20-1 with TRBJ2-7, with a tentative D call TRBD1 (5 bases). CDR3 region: CSAQETQEQYF. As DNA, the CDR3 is TGCAGTGCACAGGAGACACAAGAGCAGTACTTC.